The T cell receptor (beta chain) under discussion was sequenced for a study of blood T cell repertoires in COVID-19. Sequencing used immunoSEQ multiplex PCR; TCRdb keeps in-frame clones, though not all of them. Of approximately 100,000 clones in the sample, 80% to 90% are singletons; the top ten hold approximately 2.6%. In germline, CDR1 is SNHLY, CDR2 FYNNEI. The CDR3 has 15 amino acids. V was pared by 3 bases and J by 1 base, with 11 bases between. Sequences were obtained from PBMCs or T cells enriched from blood (not recorded which). The genes are TRBV2 and TRBJ2-3; unclear D gene. The source is a woman aged 50 to 65 who had recovered from COVID-19. CDR3 residues: CASSDLGLGTDTQYF. For the CDR3, the DNA is TGTGCCAGCAGTGATCTGGGTCTAGGCACAGATACGCAGTATTTT.